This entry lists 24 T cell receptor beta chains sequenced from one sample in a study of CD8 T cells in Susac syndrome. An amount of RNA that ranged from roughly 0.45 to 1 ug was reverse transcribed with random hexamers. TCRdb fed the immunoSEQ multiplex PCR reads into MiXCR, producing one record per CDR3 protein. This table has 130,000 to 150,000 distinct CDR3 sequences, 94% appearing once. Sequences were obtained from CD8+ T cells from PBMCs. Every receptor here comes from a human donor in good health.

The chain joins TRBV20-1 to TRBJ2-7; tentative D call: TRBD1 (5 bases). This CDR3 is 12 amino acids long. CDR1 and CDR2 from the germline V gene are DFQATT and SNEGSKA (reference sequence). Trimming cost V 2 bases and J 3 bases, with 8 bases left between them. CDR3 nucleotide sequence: TGCAGTGCTAGACAGGGCTACTACGAGCAGTACTTC. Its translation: CSARQGYYEQYF.

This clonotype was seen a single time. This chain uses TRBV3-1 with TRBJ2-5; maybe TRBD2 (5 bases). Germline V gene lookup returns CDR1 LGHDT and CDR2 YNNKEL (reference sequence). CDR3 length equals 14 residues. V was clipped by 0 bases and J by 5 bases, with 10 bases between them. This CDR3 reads CASSQEVRGETQYF. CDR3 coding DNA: TGTGCCAGCAGCCAAGAAGTCCGAGGGGAGACCCAGTACTTC.

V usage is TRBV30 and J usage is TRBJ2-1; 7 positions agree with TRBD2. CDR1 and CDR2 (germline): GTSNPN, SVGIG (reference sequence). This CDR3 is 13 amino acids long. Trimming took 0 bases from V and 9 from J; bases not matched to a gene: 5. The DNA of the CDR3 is TGTGCCTGGAGTGTGGGCGGGAGTGGTGAGCAGTTCTTC. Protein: CAWSVGGSGEQFF.

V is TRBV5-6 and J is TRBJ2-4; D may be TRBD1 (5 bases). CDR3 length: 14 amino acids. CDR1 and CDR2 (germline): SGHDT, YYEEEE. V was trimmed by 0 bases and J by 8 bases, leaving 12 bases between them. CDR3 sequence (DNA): TGTGCCAGCAGCTTGGCCCAGGGCCCCTACATTCAGTACTTC. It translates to CASSLAQGPYIQYF.

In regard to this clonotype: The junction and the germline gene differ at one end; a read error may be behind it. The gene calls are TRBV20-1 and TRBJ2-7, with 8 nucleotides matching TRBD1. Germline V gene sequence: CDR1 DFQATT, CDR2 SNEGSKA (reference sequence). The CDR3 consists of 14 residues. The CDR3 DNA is TGCAGTGCTAGGGGGACAGGTCTCTCCTGCGAGCAGTACTTC. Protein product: CSARGTGLSCEQYF.

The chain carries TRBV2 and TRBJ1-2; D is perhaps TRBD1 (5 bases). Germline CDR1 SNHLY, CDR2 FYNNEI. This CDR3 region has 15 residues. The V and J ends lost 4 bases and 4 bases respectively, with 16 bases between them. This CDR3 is CASSGGRRTPYGYTF. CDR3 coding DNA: TGTGCCAGCAGTGGGGGCAGACGTACCCCCTATGGCTACACCTTC.

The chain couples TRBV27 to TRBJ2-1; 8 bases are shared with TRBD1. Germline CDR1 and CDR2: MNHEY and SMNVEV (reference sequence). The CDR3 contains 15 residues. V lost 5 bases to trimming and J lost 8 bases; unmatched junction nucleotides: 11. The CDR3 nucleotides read TGTGCCAGCAGTCCAAGGACAGGGCTAAGAGATGAGCAGTTCTTC. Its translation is CASSPRTGLRDEQFF.

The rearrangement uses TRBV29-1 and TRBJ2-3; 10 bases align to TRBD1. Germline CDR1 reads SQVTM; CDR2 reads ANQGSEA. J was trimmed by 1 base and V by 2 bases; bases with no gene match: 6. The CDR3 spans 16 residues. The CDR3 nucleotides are TGCAGCGTTGAAACCGGACAGGGGGTTCGCACAGATACGCAGTATTTT. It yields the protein CSVETGQGVRTDTQYF.

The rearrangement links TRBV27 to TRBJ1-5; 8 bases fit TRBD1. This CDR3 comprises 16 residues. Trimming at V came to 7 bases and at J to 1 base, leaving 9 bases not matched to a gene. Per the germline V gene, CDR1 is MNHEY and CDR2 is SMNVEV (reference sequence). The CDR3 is CASTPTGDASNQPQHF. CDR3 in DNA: TGTGCCAGCACCCCGACAGGGGATGCGAGCAATCAGCCCCAGCATTTT.

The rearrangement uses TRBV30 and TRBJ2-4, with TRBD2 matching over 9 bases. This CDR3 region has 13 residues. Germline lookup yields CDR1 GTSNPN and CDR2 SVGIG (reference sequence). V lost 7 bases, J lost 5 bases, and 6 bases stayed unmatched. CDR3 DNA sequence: TGTGCCTCGGAGCGGGGGGAAGAAAACATTCAGTACTTC. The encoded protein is CASERGEENIQYF. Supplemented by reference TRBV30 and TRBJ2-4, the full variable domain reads SQTIHQWPATLVQPVGSPLSLECTVEGTSNPNLYWYRQAAGRGLQLLFYSVGIGQISSEVPQNLSASRPQDRQFILSSKKLLLSDSGFYLCASERGEENIQYFGAGTRLSVL.

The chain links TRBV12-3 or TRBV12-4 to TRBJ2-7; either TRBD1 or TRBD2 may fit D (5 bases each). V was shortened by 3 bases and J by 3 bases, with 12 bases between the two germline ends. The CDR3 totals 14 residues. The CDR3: CASSFGTEVYEQYF. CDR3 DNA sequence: TGTGCCAGCAGTTTCGGGACGGAGGTCTACGAGCAGTACTTC.

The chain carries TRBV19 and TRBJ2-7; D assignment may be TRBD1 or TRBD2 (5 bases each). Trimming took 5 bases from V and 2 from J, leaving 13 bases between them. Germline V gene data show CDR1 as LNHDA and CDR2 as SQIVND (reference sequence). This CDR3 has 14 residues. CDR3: CASSLYGTAYEQYF. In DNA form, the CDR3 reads TGTGCCAGTAGTCTCTACGGGACGGCCTACGAGCAGTACTTC.

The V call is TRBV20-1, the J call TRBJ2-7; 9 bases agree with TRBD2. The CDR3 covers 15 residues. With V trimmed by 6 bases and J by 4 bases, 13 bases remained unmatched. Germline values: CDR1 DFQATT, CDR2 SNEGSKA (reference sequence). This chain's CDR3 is CSASAKGTSGYEQYF. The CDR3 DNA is TGCAGTGCCTCAGCGAAAGGAACTAGCGGGTACGAGCAGTACTTC.

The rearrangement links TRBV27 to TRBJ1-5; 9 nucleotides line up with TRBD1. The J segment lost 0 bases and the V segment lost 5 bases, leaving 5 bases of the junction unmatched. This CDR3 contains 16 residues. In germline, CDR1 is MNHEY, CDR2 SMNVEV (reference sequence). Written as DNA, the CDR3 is TGTGCCAGCAGTAAAACAGGGGGCTATAGCAATCAGCCCCAGCATTTT. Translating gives CASSKTGGYSNQPQHF.

The CDR3 DNA is TGTGCCACCAGCAGAAAACTAAATCAAGAGACCCAGTACTTC. This translates into CATSRKLNQETQYF. The chain is built from TRBV15 and TRBJ2-5, with no clear D. CDR1 is LNHNV and CDR2 is YYDKDF in the germline V gene (reference sequence). V shed 2 bases and J shed 2 bases, with 9 bases lying between them. The CDR3 has 14 amino acids.

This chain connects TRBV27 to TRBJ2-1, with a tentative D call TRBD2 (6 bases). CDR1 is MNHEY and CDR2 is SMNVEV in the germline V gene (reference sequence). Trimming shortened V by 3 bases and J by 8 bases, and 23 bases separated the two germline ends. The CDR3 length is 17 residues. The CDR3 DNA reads TGTGCCAGCAGTTTCCTTCCACCGGGAGAAAGAGTTGATGAGCAGTTCTTC. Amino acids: CASSFLPPGERVDEQFF.

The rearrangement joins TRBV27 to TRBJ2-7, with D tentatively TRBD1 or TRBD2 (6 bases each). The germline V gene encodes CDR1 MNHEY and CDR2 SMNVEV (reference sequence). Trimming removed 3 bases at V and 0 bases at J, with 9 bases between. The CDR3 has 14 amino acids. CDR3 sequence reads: CASSLWGASYEQYF. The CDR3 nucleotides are TGTGCCAGCAGTTTGTGGGGGGCCTCCTACGAGCAGTACTTC.

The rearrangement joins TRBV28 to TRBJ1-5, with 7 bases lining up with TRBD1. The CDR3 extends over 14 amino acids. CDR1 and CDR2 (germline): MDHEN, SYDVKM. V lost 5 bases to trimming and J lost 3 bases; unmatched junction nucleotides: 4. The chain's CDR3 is CASSLDRDNQPQHF. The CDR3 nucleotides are TGTGCCAGCAGTCTAGACAGGGACAATCAGCCCCAGCATTTT. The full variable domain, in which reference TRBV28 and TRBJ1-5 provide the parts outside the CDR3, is DVKVTQSSRYLVKRTGEKVFLECVQDMDHENMFWYRQDPGLGLRLIYFSYDVKMKEKGDIPEGYSVSREKKERFSLILESASTNQTSMYLCASSLDRDNQPQHFGDGTRLSIL.

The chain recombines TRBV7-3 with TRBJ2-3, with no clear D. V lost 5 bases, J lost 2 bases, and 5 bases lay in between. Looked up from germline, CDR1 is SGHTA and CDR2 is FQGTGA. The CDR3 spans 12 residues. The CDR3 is CASSDHTDTQYF. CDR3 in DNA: TGTGCCAGCAGCGACCACACAGATACGCAGTATTTT. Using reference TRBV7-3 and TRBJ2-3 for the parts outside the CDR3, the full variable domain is GAGVSQTPSNKVTEKGKYVELRCDPISGHTALYWYRQSLGQGPEFLIYFQGTGAADDSGLPNDRFFAVRPEGSVSTLKIQRTERGDSAVYLCASSDHTDTQYFGPGTRLTVL.

CDR3 protein: CASSLAGRGRGEKLFF. In DNA form, the CDR3 reads TGTGCCAGCAGCTTAGCGGGCAGGGGGCGCGGAGAAAAACTGTTTTTT. The chain couples TRBV7-9 to TRBJ1-4, with TRBD1 matching 8 bases. CDR1 is SEHNR and CDR2 is FQNEAQ in the germline V gene (reference sequence). The ends lost 0 bases at V and 8 bases at J; junction bases unmatched: 8. This CDR3 contains 16 residues.

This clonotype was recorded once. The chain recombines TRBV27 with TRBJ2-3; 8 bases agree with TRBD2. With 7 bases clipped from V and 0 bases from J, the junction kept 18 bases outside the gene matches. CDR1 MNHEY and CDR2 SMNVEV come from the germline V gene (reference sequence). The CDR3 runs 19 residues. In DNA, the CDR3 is TGTGCCAGCAAGGTACCCGGGGAGGCTAGCGGGCCTAGCACAGATACGCAGTATTTT. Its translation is CASKVPGEASGPSTDTQYF.

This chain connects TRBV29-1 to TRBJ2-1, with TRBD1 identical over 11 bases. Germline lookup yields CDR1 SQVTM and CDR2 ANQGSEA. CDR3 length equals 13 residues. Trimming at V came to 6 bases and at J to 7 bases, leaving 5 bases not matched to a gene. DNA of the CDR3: TGCAGCGTACGGACAGGGGGCCGGAATGAGCAGTTCTTC. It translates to CSVRTGGRNEQFF.

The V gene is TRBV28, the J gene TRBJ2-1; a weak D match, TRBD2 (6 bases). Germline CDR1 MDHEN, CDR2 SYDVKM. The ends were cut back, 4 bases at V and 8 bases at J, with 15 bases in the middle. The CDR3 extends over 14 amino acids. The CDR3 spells CASSSGTSKDEQFF. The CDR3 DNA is TGTGCCAGCAGTTCCGGAACTAGCAAAGATGAGCAGTTCTTC.

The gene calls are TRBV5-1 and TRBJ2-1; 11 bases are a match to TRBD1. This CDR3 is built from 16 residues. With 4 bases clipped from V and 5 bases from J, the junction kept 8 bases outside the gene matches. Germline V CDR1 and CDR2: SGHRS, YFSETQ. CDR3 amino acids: CASSTGTGGINNEQFF. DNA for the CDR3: TGCGCCAGCAGCACCGGGACAGGGGGTATCAACAATGAGCAGTTCTTC.